The clone carrying this T cell receptor (beta chain) has a count of ten or more. The antigen is unknown. TCR beta CDR3 regions were amplified from RNA transcripts. Primed by the HTBI set, a first-round RT-PCR was run on the TCR CDR3. One entry per CDR3 protein, called by TCRdb with MiXCR from the multiplex PCR reads. The data contain hundreds of thousands of distinct CDR3 sequences, roughly 13% of them singletons. The V gene's germline CDR1 is DFQATT and CDR2 SNEGSKA (reference sequence). The V and J ends lost 1 base and 4 bases respectively, with 14 bases between them. The CDR3 contains 15 residues. This sample was included in a study of T cells in Graves' hyperthyroidism and ophthalmopathy. Study-wide points: A 13 V-J signature model discriminated ophthalmopathy versus stable hyperthyroidism.

The gene calls are TRBV20-1 and TRBJ2-1, with D possibly being TRBD2 (6 bases). Input material: blood. This TCR was recovered from a woman in her late teens or twenties with Graves' hyperthyroidism. This chain's CDR3 is CSARAYRDSYNEQFF. For the CDR3, the DNA is TGCAGTGCTAGAGCTTATCGGGACTCATACAATGAGCAGTTCTTC.